The clone carrying this T cell receptor beta chain was seen only a few times. What it binds is unknown. PBMCs came from more than 8.5 ml fresh peripheral blood. The data were obtained in a study of T cells in Graves' hyperthyroidism and ophthalmopathy. RNA transcripts provided the source from which TCR beta CDR3 regions were amplified. The HTBI primer set was used in a first-round RT-PCR of the TCR CDR3. TCRdb recomputed calls from the multiplex PCR reads with MiXCR, one row per CDR3 protein. The profile shows about 360,000 distinct CDR3 sequences, 13% of them singletons. The CDR3 loop spans 15 amino acids. The germline gives CDR1 KGHSH, CDR2 LQKENI. V was clipped by 4 bases and J by 1 base; unmatched bases: 2. Overall study findings and caveats: Most expanded thyroid clonotypes above 0.001 also appeared in blood.

Sequencing was performed on blood. V gene TRBV18 combines with J gene TRBJ2-2, with 8 nucleotides matching TRBD2. The sequence was obtained from a woman between 18 and 29 years old with Graves' hyperthyroidism. The CDR3 DNA sequence: TGTGCCAGCTCACAGCTAGCGGGGAACACCGGGGAGCTGTTTTTT. This gives the protein CASSQLAGNTGELFF.